This is a list of T cell receptor beta chains from one sample in a study of blood T cell repertoires in COVID-19. The method was immunoSEQ multiplex PCR; TCRdb's version includes in-frame clones alone and lacks a portion of them. The data show about 110,000 clones, 82% seen once. Input material: peripheral blood. The receptors come from an older man with acute or convalescent COVID-19. CDR3s include the opening cysteine and the closing phenylalanine or tryptophan. A D gene is named only where the DNA matches it firmly. Size is stated for part of the rows, as once, few or many counts, or as a class when the clone is expanded.

NA	TRBV12-3/TRBV12-4	TRBD1	TRBJ1-2	TGTGCCAGCAGTTTGAGACAGGGTGGAGGCTACACCTTC	CASSLRQGGGYTF
NA	TRBV9	NA	TRBJ2-2	TGTGCCAGCAGCGTCGGTCGGGACTTCGGGGAGCTGTTTTTT	CASSVGRDFGELFF
NA	TRBV19	TRBD1	TRBJ1-2	TGTGCCAGTGCGACAGGGGTGAACTATGGCTACACCTTC	CASATGVNYGYTF
NA	TRBV7-7	NA	TRBJ2-2	TGTGCTAGCATTCCATACAGGGAGGGCACCGGGGAGCTGTTTTTT	CASIPYREGTGELFF
NA	TRBV7-3	NA	TRBJ2-7	TGTGCCAGCAGCTTAACGAACACGGGCGAGCAGTACTTC	CASSLTNTGEQYF
NA	TRBV5-1	TRBD1	TRBJ2-2	TGCGCCAGCAGCTTGTTAGAAGGGGGCTCTCCCACCGGGGAGCTGTTTTTT	CASSLLEGGSPTGELFF
NA	TRBV13	TRBD1	TRBJ2-4	TGTGCCAGCAGGAGGACAGGAGAGAACATTCAGTACTTC	CASRRTGENIQYF
NA	TRBV25-1	NA	TRBJ2-3	TGTGCCAGCAGTGAATCGGGTGACTTGGATACGCAGTATTTT	CASSESGDLDTQYF
NA	TRBV7-9	TRBD1	TRBJ2-3	TGTGCCAGCACCCCGCCCTCGGCAGGGGGAGATACGCAGTATTTT	CASTPPSAGGDTQYF
NA	TRBV4-2	TRBD2	TRBJ2-7	TGTGCCAGCAGCCAAGAACGTCGCGGGACTAGCGGGACGGTCCTGTACTTC	CASSQERRGTSGTVLYF
NA	TRBV5-6	TRBD1	TRBJ1-4	TGTGCCAGCAGCTTGGGGATGAGGACAGGGGTTGTTGAAAAACTGTTTTTT	CASSLGMRTGVVEKLFF
NA	TRBV3-1/TRBV3-2	TRBD1	TRBJ2-3	TGTGCCAGCGGCGACAGGGGGTCAGATACGCAGTATTTT	CASGDRGSDTQYF
NA	TRBV12-3/TRBV12-4	NA	TRBJ2-1	TGTGCCAGCAGTCGGGACACCTACAATGAGCAGTTCTTC	CASSRDTYNEQFF
NA	TRBV9	TRBD1	TRBJ1-2	TGTGCCAGCAGCGCCGGGACAGGGACCTATGGCTACACCTTC	CASSAGTGTYGYTF
NA	TRBV2	NA	TRBJ1-5	TGTGCCAGCAGAAGAGAGAATAGCAATCAGCCCCAGCATTTT	CASRRENSNQPQHF
few	TRBV19	NA	TRBJ1-2	TGTGCCAGTAGTATCGGGACTTTTAACTATGGCTACACCTTC	CASSIGTFNYGYTF
NA	TRBV2	TRBD1	TRBJ1-6	TGTGCCAGCATCGCGGACAGGAATTCACCCCTCCACTTT	CASIADRNSPLHF
once	TRBV16	NA	TRBJ1-4	TGTGCCAGCAGCCAACAACACCTTAATGAAAAACTGTTTTTT	CASSQQHLNEKLFF
NA	TRBV5-6	NA	TRBJ2-1	TGTGCCAGCAGCTTGTACAGGTTCAGAGACAAGGAGCAGTTCTTC	CASSLYRFRDKEQFF
NA	TRBV19	NA	TRBJ1-3	TGTGCCAGTAGTCGTTATACGAACCCTACTCGCTCTGGAAACACCATATATTTT	CASSRYTNPTRSGNTIYF
NA	TRBV9	TRBD1	TRBJ1-1	TGTGCCAGCAGCCTTAACAGACAGGGCCCGCAGAACACTGAAGCTTTCTTT	CASSLNRQGPQNTEAFF
NA	TRBV6-4	NA	TRBJ1-6	TGTGCCAGCAGTGACGGGAGACATAATTCACCCCTCCACTTT	CASSDGRHNSPLHF
NA	TRBV19	NA	TRBJ2-2	TGTGCCAGTAGTACTAGAAGTAGGGGCGCCGGGGAGCTGTTTTTT	CASSTRSRGAGELFF
NA	TRBV18	TRBD1	TRBJ1-2	TGTGCCAGCTCACAGGGGGCAGGCTATGGCTACACCTTC	CASSQGAGYGYTF
NA	TRBV4-2	NA	TRBJ2-1	TGTGCCAGCAGCCAAGGCAGGACTATGAGCTCCTACAATGAGCAGTTCTTC	CASSQGRTMSSYNEQFF
NA	TRBV13	TRBD2	TRBJ2-7	TGTGCCAGCAGCTCACGGACTAGCGGGACCCCCTACGAGCAGTACTTC	CASSSRTSGTPYEQYF
NA	TRBV5-1	TRBD1	TRBJ2-3	TGCGCCAGCAGCTTAGGGGGCTCACACAACACAGATACGCAGTATTTT	CASSLGGSHNTDTQYF
NA	TRBV6-1	NA	TRBJ2-1	TGTGCCAGCAGTGACCAGCCCCAGACTAGTTACAATGAGCAGTTCTTC	CASSDQPQTSYNEQFF
NA	TRBV19	NA	TRBJ2-3	TGTGCCAGTACAGGGGCCGGACAGCCTAGCACAGATACGCAGTATTTT	CASTGAGQPSTDTQYF
once	TRBV6-6	TRBD1	TRBJ2-7	TGTGCCAGCAGAGCCGGGACAGTCCTATCCTACGAGCAGTACTTC	CASRAGTVLSYEQYF
NA	TRBV5-1	NA	TRBJ1-4	TGCGCCAGCAGCCTCGACAGGCCTAATGAAAAACTGTTTTTT	CASSLDRPNEKLFF
NA	TRBV28	NA	TRBJ1-2	TGTGCCAGCAGTTTAGGGGTAGGGGTTTATGGCTACACCTTC	CASSLGVGVYGYTF
few	TRBV19	TRBD1	TRBJ1-4	TGTGCCAGTAGTATCGGACAGGTGGCTAATGAAAAACTGTTTTTT	CASSIGQVANEKLFF
NA	TRBV5-1	NA	TRBJ2-7	TGCGCCAGCAGCTTGGAACTAGTTTCCTACGAGCAGTACTTC	CASSLELVSYEQYF
NA	TRBV18	NA	TRBJ2-4	TGTGCCAGCTCCCGCCTGAGCCTTCTAGCCAAAAACATTCAGTACTTC	CASSRLSLLAKNIQYF
NA	TRBV19	TRBD2	TRBJ2-5	TGTGCCAGTAGTACTCAACGGACTAGCGGGAGTGAGACCCAGTACTTC	CASSTQRTSGSETQYF
NA	TRBV6-5	NA	TRBJ1-1	TGTGCCAGCACCCTAGGCGGGAACACTGAAGCTTTCTTT	CASTLGGNTEAFF
NA	TRBV27	TRBD2	TRBJ2-7	TGTGCCAGCAACGCGGGGGGGCGGGGTCAGCCCTACGAACAGTACTTC	CASNAGGRGQPYEQYF